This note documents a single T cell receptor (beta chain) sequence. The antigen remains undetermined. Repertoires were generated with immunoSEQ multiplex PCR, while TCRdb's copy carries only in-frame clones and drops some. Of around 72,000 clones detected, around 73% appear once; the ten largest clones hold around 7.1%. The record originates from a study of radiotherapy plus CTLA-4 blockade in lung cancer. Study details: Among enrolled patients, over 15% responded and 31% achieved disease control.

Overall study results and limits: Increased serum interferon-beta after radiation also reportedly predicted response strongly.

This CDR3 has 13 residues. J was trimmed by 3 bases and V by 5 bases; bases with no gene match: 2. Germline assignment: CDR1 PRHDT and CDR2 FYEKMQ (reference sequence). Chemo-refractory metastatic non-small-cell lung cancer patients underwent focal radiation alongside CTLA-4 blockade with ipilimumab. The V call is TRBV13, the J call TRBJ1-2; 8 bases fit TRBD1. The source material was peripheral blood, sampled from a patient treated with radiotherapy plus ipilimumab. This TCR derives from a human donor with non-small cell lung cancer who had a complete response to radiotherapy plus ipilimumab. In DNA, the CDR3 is TGTGCCAGCAGCCCGGACAGGGACTATGGCTACACCTTC. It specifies CASSPDRDYGYTF.